A single sample gave rise to the 25 T cell receptor beta chains below, sequenced in a study of cytomegalovirus exposure and HLA in healthy donors. Vbeta (60) and Jbeta (13) primers were used in the PCR. Repertoires were generated with immunoSEQ multiplex PCR, while TCRdb's copy carries only in-frame clones and drops some. This table holds over 85,000 clones, less than 90% found once. The source material was PBMCs. These receptors were taken from a man in his forties in good health and CMV-seronegative.

The V gene is TRBV18, the J gene TRBJ2-7; TRBD1 might be the D (6 bases). The V end lost 1 base, the J end lost 2 bases, and 9 bases lay between the germline ends. The CDR3 runs to 14 residues. Germline values: CDR1 KGHSH, CDR2 LQKENI. The CDR3 here is CASSPQGDTYEQYF. The CDR3 bases are TGTGCCAGCTCACCACAGGGGGACACCTACGAGCAGTACTTC.

In regard to this clone: This sample also contains other DNA sequences that code for the same CDR3. The rearrangement uses TRBV1 and TRBJ1-2; the table's D gene call, TRBD1, was not cross checked with the DNA. TRBV1 is listed as a pseudogene. The CDR3 contains 16 residues. The CDR3 is CTSSQVGGPLNYGYTF. The CDR3 bases are TGCACCAGTAGCCAAGTAGGGGGCCCCTTGAATTATGGCTACACCTTC.

CDR3 DNA: TGTGCCAGCAGCTTATCAGGGGTAAATTCACCCCTCCACTTT. It specifies CASSLSGVNSPLHF. This chain links TRBV11-2 with TRBJ1-6; the D gene is possibly TRBD1 (6 bases). CDR3 length: 14 residues. Germline values: CDR1 SGHAT, CDR2 FQNNGV. Trimming left V 2 bases short and J 7 bases short, with 9 bases between.

The V call is TRBV5-1, the J call TRBJ1-2, with D unclear. V was shortened by 4 bases and J by 1 base, with 11 bases between the two germline ends. The germline V gene has CDR1 SGHRS and CDR2 YFSETQ. This CDR3 has 14 amino acids. The CDR3 DNA sequence: TGCGCCAGCAGCCCGGCCCCGGGTAACTATGGCTACACCTTC. Translating it yields CASSPAPGNYGYTF.

The rearrangement links TRBV11-1 to TRBJ1-2; D is undetermined. Germline V gene data show CDR1 as SGHAT and CDR2 as FQDESV (reference sequence). V lost 2 bases to trimming and J lost 8 bases, with 18 bases between them. The CDR3 sequence is 15 residues long. The CDR3 DNA sequence: TGTGCCAGCAGCTTATCGGGTGTCGGCCTCGGGGGCTACACCTTC. Translation gives CASSLSGVGLGGYTF.

The gene calls are TRBV6-4 and TRBJ1-6; D is possibly TRBD1 (5 bases). CDR1 and CDR2 (germline): MRHNA, SNTAGT. The germline V and J ends were trimmed by 4 bases and 6 bases, with 10 bases remaining between them. The CDR3 consists of 14 residues. This chain's CDR3 is CASSAGRGNSPLHF. In nucleotides, the CDR3 is TGTGCCAGCAGTGCGGGTAGGGGTAATTCACCCCTCCACTTT.

The chain joins TRBV27 to TRBJ2-6, with 10 bases that match TRBD1. J lost 0 bases, V lost 4 bases, and 6 bases had no gene match. CDR3 length: 18 residues. Germline V gene data show CDR1 as MNHEY and CDR2 as SMNVEV (reference sequence). The CDR3 DNA sequence: TGTGCCAGCAGTTGGAGGGACAGGGGCAGCTCTGGGGCCAACGTCCTGACTTTC. It yields the protein CASSWRDRGSSGANVLTF.

The chain has TRBV19 and TRBJ2-6, with D possibly TRBD2 on 6 matching bases. The germline V and J ends were trimmed by 3 bases and 0 bases, with 12 bases remaining between them. CDR3 length: 17 amino acids. The germline V gene has CDR1 LNHDA and CDR2 SQIVND (reference sequence). The CDR3 here is CASSIAGRHSGANVLTF. The CDR3 DNA is TGTGCCAGTAGTATTGCGGGACGGCACTCTGGGGCCAACGTCCTGACTTTC.

This chain connects TRBV4-3 to TRBJ1-2, with 10 bases fitting TRBD1. The germline gives CDR1 LGHNA, CDR2 YSLEER. The V gene end was trimmed by 5 bases and the J gene end by 7 bases; junction bases not matched to a gene: 13. The CDR3 loop spans 16 amino acids. The CDR3 coding sequence is TGCGCCAGCAGCAGGATCTTGGGGACAGGGGTAGGTGGCTACACCTTC. It is translated as CASSRILGTGVGGYTF.

The J gene is TRBJ1-3, the V gene TRBV7-2, with D hard to call. This CDR3 is 16 amino acids long. Trimming removed 1 base from V and 2 bases from J, with 12 bases in between. Germline loops: CDR1 SGHTA, CDR2 FQGNSA. CDR3: CASSLGLGVPGNTIYF. CDR3 DNA: TGTGCCAGCAGCTTAGGGCTCGGGGTTCCTGGAAACACCATATATTTT.

The chain combines TRBV10-3 with TRBJ1-2, with D possibly matching TRBD1 (5 bases). The CDR3 is made up of 14 amino acids. Germline V gene lookup returns CDR1 ENHRY and CDR2 SYGVKD. Trimming stripped 4 bases from V and 3 bases from J, with 12 bases between. DNA for the CDR3: TGTGCCATCAGTGCGGGGGGAGGGGACTATGGCTACACCTTC. Its protein is CAISAGGGDYGYTF.

This chain connects TRBV5-1 to TRBJ2-4; 12 bases are a match to TRBD2. The CDR3 runs 16 residues. CDR1 is SGHRS, CDR2 YFSETQ, per germline. V was clipped by 0 bases and J by 6 bases; unmatched bases: 4. The CDR3 region is CASSLELAGGLNIQYF. CDR3 coding DNA: TGCGCCAGCAGCTTGGAACTAGCGGGGGGCCTAAACATTCAGTACTTC.

DNA for the CDR3: TGTGCCAGCAGACAGGGGGCGAACGAGCAGTACTTC. Translating gives CASRQGANEQYF. The chain has TRBV11-2 and TRBJ2-7, with 9 bases lining up with TRBD1. CDR3 length equals 12 residues. With V trimmed by 6 bases and J by 5 bases, 2 bases remained unmatched. Germline CDR1 is SGHAT and CDR2 is FQNNGV. The full variable domain, in which reference TRBV11-2 and TRBJ2-7 provide the parts outside the CDR3, is EAGVAQSPRYKIIEKRQSVAFWCNPISGHATLYWYQQILGQGPKLLIQFQNNGVVDDSQLPKDRFSAERLKGVDSTLKIQPAKLEDSAVYLCASRQGANEQYFGPGTRLTVT.

This clone has only one observation. The chain has TRBV7-2 and TRBJ1-2; D is perhaps TRBD1 (5 bases). Germline V gene data show CDR1 as SGHTA and CDR2 as FQGNSA. Trimming stripped 2 bases from V and 0 bases from J, with 13 bases between. CDR3 length: 16 amino acids. The CDR3 nucleotides read TGTGCCAGCAGCTTATTTCTAGGGGCGACTAACTATGGCTACACCTTC. Amino acid sequence: CASSLFLGATNYGYTF.

The chain links TRBV2 to TRBJ2-7, with unresolved D. The V end lost 8 bases, the J end lost 0 bases, and 11 bases lay between the germline ends. This CDR3 is 13 amino acids long. The germline V gene encodes CDR1 SNHLY and CDR2 FYNNEI. The CDR3 is CASAWQASYEQYF. The CDR3 DNA reads TGTGCCAGCGCGTGGCAGGCCTCCTACGAGCAGTACTTC.

This chain links TRBV11-2 with TRBJ2-1; no clear D gene. The CDR3 is 12 residues long. Per germline, CDR1 SGHAT and CDR2 FQNNGV. V lost 5 bases to trimming and J lost 9 bases, with 11 bases between them. The CDR3 nucleotides read TGTGCCAGCAGCGCCCCAGGTATTGAGCAGTTCTTC. Its protein product is CASSAPGIEQFF.

This chain links TRBV4-2 with TRBJ1-2; possibly TRBD1 for D (5 bases). The CDR3 is 13 amino acids. Germline CDR1 reads LGHNA; CDR2 reads YNFKEQ. V lost 0 bases and J 7 bases, leaving 9 bases between the germline ends. CDR3 loop: CASSQDRGAGYTF. For the CDR3, the DNA is TGTGCCAGCAGCCAAGATCGCGGGGCTGGCTACACCTTC.

The chain joins TRBV11-1 to TRBJ1-2; 7 bases align to TRBD1. J was trimmed by 8 bases and V by 5 bases; bases with no gene match: 11. Germline lookup yields CDR1 SGHAT and CDR2 FQDESV (reference sequence). The CDR3 length is 14 residues. The CDR3 region has the DNA TGTGCCAGCAGCGTAAGAGACAGGGTCGGGGGCTACACCTTC. Protein sequence: CASSVRDRVGGYTF.

V usage is TRBV7-9 and J usage is TRBJ1-1; 7 bases match TRBD1. Germline CDR1 reads SEHNR; CDR2 reads FQNEAQ (reference sequence). V gave up 5 bases and J gave up 7 bases; unmatched junction bases: 7. This CDR3 is 13 amino acids long. This CDR3 is CASSLTRQGEAFF. CDR3 sequence (DNA): TGTGCCAGCAGCCTGACCCGACAGGGTGAAGCTTTCTTT.

This chain links TRBV7-9 with TRBJ2-5; D is perhaps TRBD1 (5 bases). Germline CDR1 reads SEHNR; CDR2 reads FQNEAQ (reference sequence). V lost 2 bases, J lost 5 bases, and 12 bases lay in between. This CDR3 spans 14 amino acids. The CDR3 DNA sequence: TGTGCCAGCAGCTTACCCCGGGCAGGGGAGACCCAGTACTTC. Its translation: CASSLPRAGETQYF.

This chain joins TRBV4-1 and TRBJ2-3; the D gene is possibly TRBD1 (6 bases). CDR3 length: 15 residues. Trimming shortened V by 1 base and J by 4 bases, and 12 bases separated the two germline ends. The germline V gene has CDR1 MGHRA and CDR2 YSYEKL. The CDR3 is CASSQGDRLPDTQYF. The CDR3 nucleotides are TGCGCCAGCAGCCAAGGAGACAGGCTCCCAGATACGCAGTATTTT.

The CDR3 loop is CASSSLGTGQGVYGYTF. The DNA of the CDR3 is TGTGCCAGCAGTTCCCTAGGCACCGGACAGGGGGTCTATGGCTACACCTTC. The J gene is TRBJ1-2, the V gene TRBV27; 10 nucleotides align to TRBD1. The CDR3 has 17 residues. After removal of 4 bases from V and 4 bases from J, the junction contained 12 bases not matched to a gene. The V gene's germline CDR1 is MNHEY and CDR2 SMNVEV (reference sequence).

The chain carries TRBV18 and TRBJ1-1, with D unresolved. This CDR3 comprises 12 residues. V lost 6 bases to trimming and J lost 11 bases, with 16 bases between them. In germline, CDR1 is KGHSH, CDR2 LQKENI. CDR3 in amino acids: CASSATDPGAFF. Here the CDR3 DNA reads TGTGCCAGCTCCGCGACGGACCCGGGGGCTTTCTTT.

This clone turned up a few times. The CDR3 nucleotides read TGTGCCATCATGTCCAATCGCGGGGAGCCGAACACCGGGGAGCTGTTTTTT. Translation: CAIMSNRGEPNTGELFF. This chain connects TRBV10-3 to TRBJ2-2; possibly TRBD2 for D (6 bases). CDR3 size: 17 residues. V was cut by 7 bases and J by 0 bases, with 18 bases left in between. The germline gives CDR1 ENHRY, CDR2 SYGVKD.

The V call is TRBV7-9, the J call TRBJ2-7, with D perhaps matching TRBD2 (6 bases). V was trimmed by 10 bases and J by 2 bases, leaving 12 bases between them. Germline V lookup: CDR1 SEHNR, CDR2 FQNEAQ (reference sequence). This CDR3 spans 12 amino acids. DNA for the CDR3: TGTGCCATATATAGCGGTACCTACGAGCAGTACTTC. Translating it yields CAIYSGTYEQYF. Full variable domain (rest looked up from reference TRBV7-9 and TRBJ2-7): DTGVSQNPRHKITKRGQNVTFRCDPISEHNRLYWYRQTLGQGPEFLTYFQNEAQLEKSRLLSDRFSAERPKGSFSTLEIQRTEQGDSAMYLCAIYSGTYEQYFGPGTRLTVT.